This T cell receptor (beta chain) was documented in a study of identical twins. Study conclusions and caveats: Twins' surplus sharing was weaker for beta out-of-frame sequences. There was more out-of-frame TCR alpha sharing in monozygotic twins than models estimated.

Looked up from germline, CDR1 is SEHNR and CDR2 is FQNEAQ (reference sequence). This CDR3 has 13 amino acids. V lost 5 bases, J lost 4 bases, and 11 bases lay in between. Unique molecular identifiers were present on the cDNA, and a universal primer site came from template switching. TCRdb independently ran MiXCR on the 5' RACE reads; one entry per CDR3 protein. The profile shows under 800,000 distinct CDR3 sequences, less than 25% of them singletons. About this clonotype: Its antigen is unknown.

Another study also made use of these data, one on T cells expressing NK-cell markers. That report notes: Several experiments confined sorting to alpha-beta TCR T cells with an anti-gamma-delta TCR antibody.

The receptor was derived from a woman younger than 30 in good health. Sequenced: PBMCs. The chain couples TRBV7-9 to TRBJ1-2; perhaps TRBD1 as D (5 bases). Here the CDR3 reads CASSPTEVYGYTF. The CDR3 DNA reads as TGTGCCAGCAGCCCGACAGAAGTCTATGGCTACACCTTC.